The clone carrying this TCR beta chain has only a few counts. These data are taken from a study of blood T cells in healthy people across ages. At the level of the study: Capture via template switching afforded approximately one barcoded beta molecule per two T cells.

The V and J ends lost 2 bases and 6 bases respectively, with 15 bases between them. Germline V CDR1 and CDR2: SGHRS, YFSETQ. The CDR3 covers 14 residues. The authors ran a second PCR of about 7 to 12 cycles using a sample-barcoded 5' primer and a J-beta primer mix. Any given sample supplied a minimum of 2.5 million CDR3-containing paired-end reads. Via MiXCR, TCRdb re-called the 5' RACE reads, giving one row per CDR3 protein. The sample lists 700,000 or so distinct CDR3 sequences; 35% to 50% were seen once. Investigators took roughly 10 milliliters of peripheral blood from every donor. The chain recombines TRBV5-1 with TRBJ2-7, with D perhaps matching TRBD1 (6 bases). This sequence was found in an older man in good health. The specimen was blood. The CDR3 sequence is CASSLQDLGGEQYF. CDR3 sequence (DNA): TGCGCCAGCAGCTTACAAGACCTAGGGGGCGAGCAGTACTTC.